This T cell receptor (beta chain) came from a study of blood T cell repertoires in COVID-19. As for the study in general: Material from acute and convalescent COVID-19 was sourced from the United States, Italy and Spain. PBMCs, B-cell-depleted T cells, or T cells provided the cDNA or gDNA that made up the material.

J gave up 4 bases and V 1 base, and 9 bases lay outside the gene matches. CDR1 SGHDN and CDR2 FVKESK come from the germline V gene. CDR3 size: 19 residues. Cohort assignment relied on participant-reported clinical history. Produced via immunoSEQ multiplex PCR; TCRdb's table is partial and in-frame only. The sample includes approximately 140,000 clones, about nine tenths seen only once; the top ten take 4%. The sequence was collected from a woman aged 40 to 55 who had been exposed to COVID-19. The chain carries TRBV14 and TRBJ2-2, with 13 bases matching TRBD2. Source material: PBMCs or T cells enriched from blood (not recorded which). In DNA form, the CDR3 reads TGTGCCAGCAGCCAAGTAAAACTAGCGGGAGGGCCAGGCACCGGGGAGCTGTTTTTT. It yields the protein CASSQVKLAGGPGTGELFF.